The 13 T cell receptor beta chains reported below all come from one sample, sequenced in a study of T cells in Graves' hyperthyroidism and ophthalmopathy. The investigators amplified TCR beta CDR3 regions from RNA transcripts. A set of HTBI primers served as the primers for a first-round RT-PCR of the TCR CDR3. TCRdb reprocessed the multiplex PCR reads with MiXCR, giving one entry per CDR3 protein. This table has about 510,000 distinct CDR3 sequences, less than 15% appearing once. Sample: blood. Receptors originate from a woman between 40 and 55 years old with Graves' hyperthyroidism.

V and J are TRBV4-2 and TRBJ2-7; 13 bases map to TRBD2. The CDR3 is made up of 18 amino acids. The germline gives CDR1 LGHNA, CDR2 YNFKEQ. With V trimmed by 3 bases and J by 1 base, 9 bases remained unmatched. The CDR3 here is CASSQPSQGLAGSYEQYF. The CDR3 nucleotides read TGTGCCAGCAGCCAGCCGAGTCAGGGACTAGCGGGGTCCTACGAGCAGTACTTC.

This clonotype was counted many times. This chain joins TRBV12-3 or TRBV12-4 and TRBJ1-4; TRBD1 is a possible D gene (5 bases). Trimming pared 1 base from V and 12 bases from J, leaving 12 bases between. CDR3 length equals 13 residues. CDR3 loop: CASSLVGGVELFF. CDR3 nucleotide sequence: TGTGCCAGCAGTTTAGTAGGAGGGGTGGAACTGTTTTTT.

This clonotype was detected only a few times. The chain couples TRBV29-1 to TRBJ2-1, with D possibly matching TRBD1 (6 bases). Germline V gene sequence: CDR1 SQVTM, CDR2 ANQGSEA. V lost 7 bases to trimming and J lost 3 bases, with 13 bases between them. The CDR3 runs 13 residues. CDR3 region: CSAWTDIYNEQFF. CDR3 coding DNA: TGCAGCGCGTGGACAGATATCTACAATGAGCAGTTCTTC.

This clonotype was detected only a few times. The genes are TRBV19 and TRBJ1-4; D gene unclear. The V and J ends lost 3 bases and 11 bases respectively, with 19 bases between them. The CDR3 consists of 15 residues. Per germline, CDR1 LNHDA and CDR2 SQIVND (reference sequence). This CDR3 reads CASSIATNYPGKLFF. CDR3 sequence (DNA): TGTGCCAGTAGTATCGCCACCAATTACCCTGGGAAACTGTTTTTT.

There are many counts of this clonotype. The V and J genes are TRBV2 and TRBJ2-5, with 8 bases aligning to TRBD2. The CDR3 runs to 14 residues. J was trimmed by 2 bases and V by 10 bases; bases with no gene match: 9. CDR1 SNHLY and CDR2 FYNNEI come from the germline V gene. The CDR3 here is CATSGTSRQETQYF. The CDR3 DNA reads TGTGCCACGTCCGGGACTAGTAGGCAAGAGACCCAGTACTTC.

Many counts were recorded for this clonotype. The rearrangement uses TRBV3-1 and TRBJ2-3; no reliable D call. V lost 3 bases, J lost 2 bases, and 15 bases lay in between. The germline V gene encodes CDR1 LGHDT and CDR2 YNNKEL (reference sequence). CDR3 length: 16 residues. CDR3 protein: CASSHPSKLFTDTQYF. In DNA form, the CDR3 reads TGTGCCAGCAGCCACCCATCGAAACTGTTCACAGATACGCAGTATTTT.

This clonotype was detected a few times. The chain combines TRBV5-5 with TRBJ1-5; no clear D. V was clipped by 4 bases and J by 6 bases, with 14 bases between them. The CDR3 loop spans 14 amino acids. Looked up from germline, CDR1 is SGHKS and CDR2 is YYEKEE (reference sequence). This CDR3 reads CASSLAGVGQPQHF. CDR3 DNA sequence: TGTGCCAGCAGCCTGGCCGGGGTTGGTCAGCCCCAGCATTTT.

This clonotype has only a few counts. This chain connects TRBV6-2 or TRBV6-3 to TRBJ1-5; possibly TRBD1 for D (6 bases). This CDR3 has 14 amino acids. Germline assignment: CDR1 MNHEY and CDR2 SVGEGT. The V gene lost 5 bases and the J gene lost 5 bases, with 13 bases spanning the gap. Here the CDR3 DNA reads TGTGCCAGCAGTCGAATACAGGGCGATCAGCCCCAGCATTTT. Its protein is CASSRIQGDQPQHF.

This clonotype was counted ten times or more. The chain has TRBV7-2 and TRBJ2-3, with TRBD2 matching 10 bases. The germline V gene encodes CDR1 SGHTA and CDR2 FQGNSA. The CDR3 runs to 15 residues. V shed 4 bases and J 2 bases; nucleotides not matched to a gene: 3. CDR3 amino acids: CASSSLAGYTDTQYF. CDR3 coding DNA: TGTGCCAGCAGCTCACTAGCGGGATACACAGATACGCAGTATTTT.

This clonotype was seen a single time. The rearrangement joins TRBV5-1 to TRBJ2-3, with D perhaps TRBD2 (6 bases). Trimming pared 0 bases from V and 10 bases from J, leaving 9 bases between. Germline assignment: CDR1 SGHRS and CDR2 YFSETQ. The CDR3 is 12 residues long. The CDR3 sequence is CASSLDQRAQYF. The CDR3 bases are TGCGCCAGCAGCTTGGACCAGCGGGCGCAGTATTTT.

The CDR3 bases are TGTGCCAGCAGTATATCCAGGGGTAGGTATAATTCACCCCTCCACTTT. Its protein product is CASSISRGRYNSPLHF. The rearrangement links TRBV28 to TRBJ1-6; maybe TRBD1 (6 bases). The CDR3 is 16 residues long. Trimming removed 5 bases from V and 4 bases from J, with 15 bases in between. Germline loops: CDR1 MDHEN, CDR2 SYDVKM.

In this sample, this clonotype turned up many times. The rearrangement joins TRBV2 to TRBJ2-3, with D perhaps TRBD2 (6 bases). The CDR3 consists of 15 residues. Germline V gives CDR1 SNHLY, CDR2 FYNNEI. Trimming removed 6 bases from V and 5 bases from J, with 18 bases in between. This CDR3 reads CASRSSGQQRDTQYF. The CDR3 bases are TGTGCCAGCAGGTCAAGCGGGCAGCAGCGAGATACGCAGTATTTT.

Here the CDR3 reads CASSLREGADTQYF. In DNA, the CDR3 is TGTGCCAGTAGTTTGCGGGAGGGGGCAGATACGCAGTATTTT. J is TRBJ2-3 and V is TRBV19; TRBD2 matches 9 bases. The V gene's germline CDR1 is LNHDA and CDR2 SQIVND (reference sequence). V trimming: 5 bases; J trimming: 4 bases; junction bases outside the gene matches: 4. The CDR3 consists of 14 residues.